The next 10 T cell receptor beta chains were all read from a single sample in a study of early T cells in non-severe SARS-CoV-2 infection. One entry per CDR3 protein results from TCRdb running MiXCR on the 5' RACE reads. The sample records tens of thousands of distinct CDR3 sequences, 4.1% being singletons. Sequenced: whole blood. The origin of the receptors is an adult who was a healthcare worker with PCR-confirmed SARS-CoV-2 infection or an uninfected control (not recorded which).

This clonotype was seen many times. V gene TRBV24-1 combines with J gene TRBJ2-1; possibly TRBD2 for D (7 bases). V gave up 4 bases and J gave up 8 bases, with 14 bases separating them. The CDR3 contains 14 residues. Germline CDR1 is KGHDR and CDR2 is SFDVKD. The CDR3, as DNA: TGTGCCACCAGTGACATCAGGGGAGGGGATGAGCAGTTCTTC. Amino acids: CATSDIRGGDEQFF.

This clonotype was observed many times. This chain joins TRBV20-1 and TRBJ1-1, with a possible D match to TRBD1 (6 bases). The CDR3 is made up of 14 amino acids. Trimming took 4 bases from V and 1 from J, leaving 13 bases between them. Germline V gene lookup returns CDR1 DFQATT and CDR2 SNEGSKA (reference sequence). The CDR3 protein is CSATPTGANTEAFF. CDR3 nucleotides: TGCAGTGCTACACCGACAGGAGCGAACACTGAAGCTTTCTTT.

This clonotype was recorded many times. The gene calls are TRBV20-1 and TRBJ2-7, with D possibly being TRBD1 (6 bases). CDR3 length: 14 residues. V lost 1 base, J lost 9 bases, and 19 bases lay in between. Looked up from germline, CDR1 is DFQATT and CDR2 is SNEGSKA (reference sequence). The CDR3 region is CSARGTDFGPWQYF. CDR3 nucleotide sequence: TGCAGTGCTAGAGGGACAGACTTTGGGCCTTGGCAGTACTTC.

This clonotype came up many times. J is TRBJ2-1 and V is TRBV3-1, with D tentatively TRBD1 or TRBD2 (5 bases each). The germline V gene has CDR1 LGHDT and CDR2 YNNKEL (reference sequence). Trimming removed 2 bases from V and 9 bases from J, with 17 bases in between. CDR3 length: 15 residues. The CDR3 protein is CASSQPGAEVSEQFF. CDR3 in DNA: TGTGCCAGCAGCCAACCCGGGGCCGAGGTCAGTGAGCAGTTCTTC.

In this sample, this clonotype turned up many times. This chain joins TRBV24-1 and TRBJ1-5, with D maybe TRBD1 (6 bases). V was shortened by 10 bases and J by 9 bases, with 33 bases between the two germline ends. CDR1 and CDR2 from the germline V gene are KGHDR and SFDVKD. There are 18 residues in the CDR3. The CDR3 coding sequence is TGTGCCACTCGCCGTTCTTTCGACAGGCCAGGCGGACGGTCGCCCCAGCATTTT. Translation: CATRRSFDRPGGRSPQHF.

This clonotype has at least ten counts. This sequence joins TRBV7-3 and TRBJ2-7; the D gene is possibly TRBD1 (6 bases). CDR1 is SGHTA, CDR2 FQGTGA, per germline. The CDR3 consists of 12 residues. V dropped 5 bases and J dropped 6 bases, with 11 bases sitting between them. The CDR3 coding sequence is TGTGCCAGCAGCACACAGGGTAGCGAGCAGTACTTC. Its translation is CASSTQGSEQYF.

This clonotype was counted at least ten times. This chain joins TRBV20-1 and TRBJ2-7; 9 bases are a match to TRBD2. Trimming cost V 5 bases and J 4 bases; bases outside gene matches: 6. CDR1 is DFQATT, CDR2 SNEGSKA, per germline (reference sequence). This CDR3 has 13 amino acids. The DNA of the CDR3 is TGCAGTGCTCGGGACAGCGGGGGGTACGAGCAGTACTTC. As protein: CSARDSGGYEQYF.

This clonotype was observed many times. The chain links TRBV7-6 to TRBJ2-1, with 13 bases matching TRBD2. J gave up 9 bases and V 0 bases, and 5 bases lay outside the gene matches. Germline V gene data show CDR1 as SGHVS and CDR2 as FNYEAQ. This CDR3 has 16 amino acids. The CDR3, as DNA: TGTGCCAGCAGCTTAGCACTCCGGACTAGCGGGGGTGAGCAGTTCTTC. Encoded protein: CASSLALRTSGGEQFF. The entire variable domain, with the rest obtained from reference TRBV7-6 and TRBJ2-1, is as follows: GAGVSQSPRYKVTKRGQDVALRCDPISGHVSLYWYRQALGQGPEFLTYFNYEAQQDKSGLPNDRFSAERPEGSISTLTIQRTEQRDSAMYRCASSLALRTSGGEQFFGPGTRLTVL.

This chain's CDR3 is CSARKGVPYNEQFF. The DNA of the CDR3 is TGCAGTGCTAGAAAAGGGGTCCCCTACAATGAGCAGTTCTTC. The J gene is TRBJ2-1, the V gene TRBV20-1; D possibly corresponds to TRBD1 (5 bases). The CDR3 runs 14 residues. The germline CDR1 and CDR2 sequences are DFQATT and SNEGSKA (reference sequence). V shed 2 bases and J shed 2 bases, with 10 bases lying between them.

This clonotype was observed a few times. Germline and junction disagree at one end, which may indicate a read error. CDR3 amino acids: CVSSPGRLTEAFF. In nucleotides, the CDR3 is TGTGTCAGCAGTCCGGGGCGGCTCACTGAAGCTTTCTTT. The chain carries TRBV12-3 or TRBV12-4 and TRBJ1-1; tentative D call: TRBD1 (5 bases). The CDR3 is 13 residues long.